This T cell receptor (beta chain) appears in the sequencing data of a study of blood T cell repertoires in COVID-19. Study information: Acute-phase and convalescent COVID-19 samples originated in the United States, Italy and Spain. Nucleic acid was either cDNA or gDNA, and it came from T cells, B-cell-depleted T cells, or PBMCs.

In the original analysis: Nucleated cell number was recorded as an estimate derived from reference gene primer amplification. Repertoires were generated with immunoSEQ multiplex PCR, while TCRdb's copy carries only in-frame clones and drops some. V, J and clone size were drawn from that table, and D and trimming were deduced from the DNA. This table holds about 160,000 clones, around 93% found once. The germline V gene has CDR1 SGHRS and CDR2 YFSETQ. This CDR3 comprises 12 residues. Trimming removed 3 bases from V and 11 bases from J; junction bases left unmatched: 5. Recruited during active infection, patients (from Seattle) were subsequently followed longitudinally.

This chain connects TRBV5-1 to TRBJ1-2; 9 bases match TRBD1. This receptor was identified in a man in his thirties or forties with COVID-19, enrolled during active disease. The sequencing input was peripheral blood. CDR3 in amino acids: CASSSGQGLYTF. CDR3 sequence (DNA): TGCGCCAGCAGCTCGGGACAGGGTTTATACACCTTC.